Listed below are T cell receptor beta chains from one sample, sequenced in a study of neurological immune-mediated disorders. TCRdb called the 5' RACE reads again in MiXCR, with one record for every CDR3 protein. The repertoire holds 20,000 to 30,000 distinct CDR3 sequences, with around an eighth as singletons. Sequencing was carried out using PBMCs. The receptors stem from a woman between 40 and 55 years old with HTLV-1-associated myelopathy (HAM/TSP). Both conserved end residues are part of each CDR3. D genes are given only for firm matches. A clone size is listed for some rows: how often the clone was seen (once, few, many), or a class if it is expanded.

CDR3aa: CASSLGPAGYSYNEQFF
CDR3nt: TGTGCCAGCAGCTTAGGCCCGGCAGGGTACTCCTACAATGAGCAGTTCTTC
abundance: many
j_gene: TRBJ2-1
v_gene: TRBV7-7
d_gene: NA

CDR3aa: CASSLEQGGSSPLHF
CDR3nt: TGCGCCAGCAGCTTGGAGCAAGGGGGGAGTTCACCCCTCCACTTT
abundance: many
j_gene: TRBJ1-6
v_gene: TRBV5-1
d_gene: NA

CDR3aa: CASILSGGRELFF
CDR3nt: TGTGCCAGCATTCTTAGCGGGGGGAGGGAGCTGTTTTTT
abundance: many
j_gene: TRBJ2-2
v_gene: TRBV6-1
d_gene: TRBD2

CDR3aa: CASSPVLGGGEQYF
CDR3nt: TGTGCCAGCAGCCCCGTTCTGGGGGGTGGCGAGCAGTACTTC
abundance: once
j_gene: TRBJ2-7
v_gene: TRBV12-3/TRBV12-4
d_gene: NA

CDR3aa: CASSFLGGRRANVLTF
CDR3nt: TGTGCCAGCAGTTTTTTGGGGGGCAGAAGGGCCAACGTCCTGACTTTC
abundance: many
j_gene: TRBJ2-6
v_gene: TRBV28
d_gene: NA

CDR3aa: CAISGGLAMGETQYF
CDR3nt: TGTGCCATCAGCGGTGGGCTAGCGATGGGAGAGACCCAGTACTTC
abundance: many
j_gene: TRBJ2-5
v_gene: TRBV10-3
d_gene: NA

CDR3aa: CSAMDFGNYGYTF
CDR3nt: TGCAGTGCTATGGATTTTGGAAACTATGGCTACACCTTC
abundance: many
j_gene: TRBJ1-2
v_gene: TRBV20-1
d_gene: NA

CDR3aa: CASRDRGRGTEAFF
CDR3nt: TGCGCCAGCAGAGACAGGGGGCGCGGTACTGAAGCTTTCTTT
abundance: medium-sized
j_gene: TRBJ1-1
v_gene: TRBV5-1
d_gene: TRBD1

CDR3aa: CSARITDTQYF
CDR3nt: TGCAGTGCTAGAATCACAGATACGCAGTATTTT
abundance: medium-sized
j_gene: TRBJ2-3
v_gene: TRBV20-1
d_gene: NA

CDR3aa: CASSPSIENSPLHF
CDR3nt: TGTGCCAGCTCACCGAGTATAGAAAATTCACCCCTCCACTTT
abundance: many
j_gene: TRBJ1-6
v_gene: TRBV18
d_gene: NA

CDR3aa: CSARFTSGGGGQYF
CDR3nt: TGCAGTGCTAGATTCACTAGCGGGGGCGGGGGGCAGTATTTT
abundance: many
j_gene: TRBJ2-3
v_gene: TRBV20-1
d_gene: TRBD2

CDR3aa: CSVVNRVLGYTF
CDR3nt: TGCAGCGTTGTTAACCGCGTATTGGGCTACACCTTC
abundance: few
j_gene: TRBJ1-2
v_gene: TRBV29-1
d_gene: NA

CDR3aa: CASSYRLGARDEQYF
CDR3nt: TGTGCCAGCAGTTACAGGCTCGGGGCGAGAGACGAGCAGTACTTC
abundance: many
j_gene: TRBJ2-7
v_gene: TRBV6-5
d_gene: NA

CDR3aa: CSVFESAGTGIGQYF
CDR3nt: TGCAGCGTTTTCGAATCCGCCGGGACAGGGATCGGTCAGTACTTC
abundance: many
j_gene: TRBJ2-4
v_gene: TRBV29-1
d_gene: TRBD1

CDR3aa: CASSPSADTQYF
CDR3nt: TGTGCCAGCTCACCGTCGGCAGATACGCAGTATTTT
abundance: few
j_gene: TRBJ2-3
v_gene: TRBV18
d_gene: NA

CDR3aa: CAISESGQGDSPLHF
CDR3nt: TGTGCCATCAGTGAGAGCGGACAGGGGGATTCACCCCTCCACTTT
abundance: many
j_gene: TRBJ1-6
v_gene: TRBV10-3
d_gene: TRBD1

CDR3aa: CATSRAGTNTGELFF
CDR3nt: TGTGCCACCAGCAGAGCGGGTACTAACACCGGGGAGCTGTTTTTT
abundance: many
j_gene: TRBJ2-2
v_gene: TRBV15
d_gene: NA

CDR3aa: CSAPRGGPQAKNIQYF
CDR3nt: TGCAGTGCTCCAAGGGGGGGGCCCCAAGCCAAAAACATTCAGTACTTC
abundance: many
j_gene: TRBJ2-4
v_gene: TRBV20-1
d_gene: NA

CDR3aa: CASSFTGVSETQYF
CDR3nt: TGTGCCAGCAGCTTTACAGGGGTATCAGAGACCCAGTACTTC
abundance: NA
j_gene: TRBJ2-5
v_gene: TRBV7-2
d_gene: TRBD1

CDR3aa: CASSADRALQETQYF
CDR3nt: TGTGCCAGCAGCGCGGACAGGGCCCTCCAAGAGACCCAGTACTTC
abundance: many
j_gene: TRBJ2-5
v_gene: TRBV7-2
d_gene: TRBD1

CDR3aa: CASLARSGERGGELFF
CDR3nt: TGTGCCAGCTTGGCCCGGTCGGGGGAGCGTGGCGGGGAGCTGTTTTTT
abundance: NA
j_gene: TRBJ2-2
v_gene: TRBV5-5
d_gene: NA

CDR3aa: CAIRLSTDTQYF
CDR3nt: TGTGCCATCAGGTTGTCCACAGATACGCAGTATTTT
abundance: many
j_gene: TRBJ2-3
v_gene: TRBV10-3
d_gene: NA

CDR3aa: CASSLAGTGELFF
CDR3nt: TGTGCCAGCAGTTTAGCGGGAACCGGGGAGCTGTTTTTT
abundance: many
j_gene: TRBJ2-2
v_gene: TRBV12-3/TRBV12-4
d_gene: NA

CDR3aa: CASSLPGRGGKAFF
CDR3nt: TGTGCCAGCAGTTTGCCGGGTAGGGGGGGAAAAGCTTTCTTT
abundance: many
j_gene: TRBJ1-1
v_gene: TRBV12-3/TRBV12-4
d_gene: NA

CDR3aa: CASSLPSAGVTF
CDR3nt: TGCGCCAGCAGCTTGCCCTCCGCGGGGGTCACCTTC
abundance: many
j_gene: TRBJ2-5
v_gene: TRBV5-1
d_gene: TRBD2

CDR3aa: CASVWGAGGELFF
CDR3nt: TGTGCCAGCGTCTGGGGGGCGGGCGGGGAGCTGTTTTTT
abundance: few
j_gene: TRBJ2-2
v_gene: TRBV12-3/TRBV12-4
d_gene: NA

CDR3aa: CASSLDRGYEAFF
CDR3nt: TGTGCCAGCTCTCTGGACAGGGGTTATGAAGCTTTCTTT
abundance: many
j_gene: TRBJ1-1
v_gene: TRBV18
d_gene: TRBD1

CDR3aa: CSAPLAGGVLFNEQFF
CDR3nt: TGCAGTGCGCCACTAGCGGGGGGTGTCCTTTTCAATGAGCAGTTCTTC
abundance: many
j_gene: TRBJ2-1
v_gene: TRBV20-1
d_gene: TRBD2